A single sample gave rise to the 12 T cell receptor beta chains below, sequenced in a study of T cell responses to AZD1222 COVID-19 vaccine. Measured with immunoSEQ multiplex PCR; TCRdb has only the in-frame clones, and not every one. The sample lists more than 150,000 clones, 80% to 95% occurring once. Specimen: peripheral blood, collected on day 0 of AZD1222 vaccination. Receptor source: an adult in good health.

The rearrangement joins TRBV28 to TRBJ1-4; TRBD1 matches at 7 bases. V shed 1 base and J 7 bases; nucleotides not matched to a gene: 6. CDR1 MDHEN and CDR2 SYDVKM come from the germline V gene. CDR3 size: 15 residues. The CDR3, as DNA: TGTGCCAGCAGTTTATTGAGGGGGCTGAGTGAAAAACTGTTTTTT. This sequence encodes CASSLLRGLSEKLFF.

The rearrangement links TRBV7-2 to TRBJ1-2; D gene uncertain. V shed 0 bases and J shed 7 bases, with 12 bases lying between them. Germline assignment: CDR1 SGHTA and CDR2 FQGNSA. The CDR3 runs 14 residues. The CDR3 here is CASSLALAALGYTF. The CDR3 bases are TGTGCCAGCAGCTTAGCGCTCGCGGCCCTTGGCTACACCTTC.

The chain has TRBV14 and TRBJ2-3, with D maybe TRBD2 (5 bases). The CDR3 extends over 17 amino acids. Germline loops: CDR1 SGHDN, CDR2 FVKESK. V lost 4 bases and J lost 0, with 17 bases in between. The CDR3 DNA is TGTGCCAGCAGCCGAGCTAAGCGGTTATCGAGCACAGATACGCAGTATTTT. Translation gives CASSRAKRLSSTDTQYF.

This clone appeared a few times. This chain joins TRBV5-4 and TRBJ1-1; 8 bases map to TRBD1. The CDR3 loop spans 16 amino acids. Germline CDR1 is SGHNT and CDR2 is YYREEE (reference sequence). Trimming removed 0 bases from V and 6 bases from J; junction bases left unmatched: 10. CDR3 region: CASSLAGLDRASEAFF. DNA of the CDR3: TGTGCCAGCAGCTTGGCTGGTCTGGACAGGGCATCTGAAGCTTTCTTT.

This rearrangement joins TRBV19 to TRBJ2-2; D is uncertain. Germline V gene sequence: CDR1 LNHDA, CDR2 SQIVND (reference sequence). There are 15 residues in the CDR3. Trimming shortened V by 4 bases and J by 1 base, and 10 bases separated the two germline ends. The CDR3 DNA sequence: TGTGCCAGTAGTAGTTCCCCCCGGAACACCGGGGAGCTGTTTTTT. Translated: CASSSSPRNTGELFF. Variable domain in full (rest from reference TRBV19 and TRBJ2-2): DGGITQSPKYLFRKEGQNVTLSCEQNLNHDAMYWYRQDPGQGLRLIYYSQIVNDFQKGDIAEGYSVSREKKESFPLTVTSAQKNPTAFYLCASSSSPRNTGELFFGEGSRLTVL.

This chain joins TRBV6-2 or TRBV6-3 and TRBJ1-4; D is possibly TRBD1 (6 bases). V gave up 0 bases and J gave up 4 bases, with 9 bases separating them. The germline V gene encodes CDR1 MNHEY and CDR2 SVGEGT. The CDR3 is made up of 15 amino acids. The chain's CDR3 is CASSYSTGRNEKLFF. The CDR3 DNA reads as TGTGCCAGCAGTTACTCGACAGGCCGTAATGAAAAACTGTTTTTT.

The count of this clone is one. The CDR3 DNA reads TGTGCCAGCAGTTGGTCCTACAAACAGGGGTCCTACGAGCAGTACTTC. Translating gives CASSWSYKQGSYEQYF. This chain connects TRBV28 to TRBJ2-7; 7 bases match TRBD1. This CDR3 has 16 amino acids. Germline V CDR1 and CDR2: MDHEN, SYDVKM. The V gene end was trimmed by 4 bases and the J gene end by 1 base; junction bases not matched to a gene: 10.

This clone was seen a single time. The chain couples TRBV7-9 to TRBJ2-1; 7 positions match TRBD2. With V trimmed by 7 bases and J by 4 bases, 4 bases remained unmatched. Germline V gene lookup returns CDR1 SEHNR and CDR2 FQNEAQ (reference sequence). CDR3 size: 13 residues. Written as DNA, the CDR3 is TGTGCCAGCACTGTAGCGGGTTACAATGAGCAGTTCTTC. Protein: CASTVAGYNEQFF.

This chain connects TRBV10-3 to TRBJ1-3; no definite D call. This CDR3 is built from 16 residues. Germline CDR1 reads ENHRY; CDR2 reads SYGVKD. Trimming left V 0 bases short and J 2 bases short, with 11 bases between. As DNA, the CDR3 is TGTGCCATCAGTGAGTCGGCGGGGAAGGCTGGAAACACCATATATTTT. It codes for CAISESAGKAGNTIYF.

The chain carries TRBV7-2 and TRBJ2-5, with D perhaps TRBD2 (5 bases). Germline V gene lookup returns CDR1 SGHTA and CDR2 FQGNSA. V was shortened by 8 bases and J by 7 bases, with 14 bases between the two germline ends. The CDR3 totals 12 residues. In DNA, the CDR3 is TGTGCCAGCGGAGGAGAGCCGGCGACCCAGTACTTC. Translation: CASGGEPATQYF.

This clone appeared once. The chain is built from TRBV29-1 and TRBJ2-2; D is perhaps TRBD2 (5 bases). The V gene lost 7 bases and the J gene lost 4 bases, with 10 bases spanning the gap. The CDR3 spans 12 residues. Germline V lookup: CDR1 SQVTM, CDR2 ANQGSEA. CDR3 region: CSGKGVTGELFF. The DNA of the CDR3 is TGCAGCGGGAAGGGAGTCACCGGGGAGCTGTTTTTT.

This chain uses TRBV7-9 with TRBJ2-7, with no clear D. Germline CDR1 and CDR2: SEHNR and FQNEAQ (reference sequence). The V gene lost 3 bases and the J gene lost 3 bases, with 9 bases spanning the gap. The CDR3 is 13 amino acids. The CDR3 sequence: CASSLDGNYEQYF. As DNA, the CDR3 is TGTGCCAGCAGCTTGGACGGAAACTACGAGCAGTACTTC. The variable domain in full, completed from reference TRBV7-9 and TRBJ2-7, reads DTGVSQNPRHKITKRGQNVTFRCDPISEHNRLYWYRQTLGQGPEFLTYFQNEAQLEKSRLLSDRFSAERPKGSFSTLEIQRTEQGDSAMYLCASSLDGNYEQYFGPGTRLTVT.